Following are 21 T cell receptor beta chains from one sample sequenced in a study of T cells after yellow fever vaccination. MiXCR, applied by TCRdb to the 5' RACE reads, yields one record per CDR3 protein. The top ten clones hold 3% to 3.5% of a sample with 250,000 to 350,000 distinct CDR3 sequences, 8.7% of them seen once. The sample here was CD4+ T cells sorted from PBMCs, taken 5 days after the yellow fever booster vaccination. The source of these receptors is a man in his late teens or twenties who received the YFV17D yellow fever vaccine.

This clonotype was observed at least ten times. V gene TRBV7-6 combines with J gene TRBJ2-7, with TRBD2 identical over 12 bases. The CDR3 consists of 17 residues. With 5 bases clipped from V and 3 bases from J, the junction kept 11 bases outside the gene matches. The germline V gene encodes CDR1 SGHVS and CDR2 FNYEAQ. The CDR3 DNA reads TGTGCCAGCAGCAAAACCAGGACTAGCGGGGACAGCTACGAGCAGTACTTC. Translating it yields CASSKTRTSGDSYEQYF.

This clonotype was picked up a small number of times. V gene TRBV5-1 combines with J gene TRBJ1-3; TRBD1 is a possible D gene (6 bases). The CDR3 has 16 residues. V dropped 1 base and J dropped 0 bases, with 11 bases sitting between them. Germline loops: CDR1 SGHRS, CDR2 YFSETQ. The CDR3 bases are TGCGCCAGCAGCTTGCAGGGGCCCCCCTCTGGAAACACCATATATTTT. Protein: CASSLQGPPSGNTIYF.

The V and J genes are TRBV5-1 and TRBJ2-5; D remains unclear. The CDR3 totals 13 residues. Trimming shortened V by 0 bases and J by 3 bases, and 6 bases separated the two germline ends. CDR1 and CDR2 (germline): SGHRS, YFSETQ. In nucleotides, the CDR3 is TGCGCCAGCAGCTTGGGAGAGAAAGAGACCCAGTACTTC. Encoded protein: CASSLGEKETQYF.

This clonotype came up once. The chain joins TRBV12-3 or TRBV12-4 to TRBJ1-5; the match to TRBD1 covers 9 bases. With V trimmed by 4 bases and J by 2 bases, 3 bases remained unmatched. CDR3 size: 15 residues. The CDR3 bases are TGTGCCAGCAGTTGGGGACAGGGTCGCAATCAGCCCCAGCATTTT. This translates into CASSWGQGRNQPQHF.

DNA for the CDR3: TGCAGTGCCCACAATAGCAATCAGCCCCAGCATTTT. Translation gives CSAHNSNQPQHF. The chain has TRBV20-1 and TRBJ1-5, with D hard to call. Germline V CDR1 and CDR2: DFQATT, SNEGSKA (reference sequence). V gave up 6 bases and J gave up 0 bases, with 6 bases separating them. CDR3 length: 12 residues.

The chain is built from TRBV5-5 and TRBJ1-1, with TRBD1 identical over 10 bases. J lost 1 base, V lost 3 bases, and 9 bases had no gene match. This CDR3 contains 17 residues. The V gene's germline CDR1 is SGHKS and CDR2 YYEKEE (reference sequence). This CDR3 reads CASSWRGQGIGNTEAFF. The CDR3 DNA follows: TGTGCCAGCAGCTGGCGGGGACAGGGGATCGGGAACACTGAAGCTTTCTTT. Using reference TRBV5-5 and TRBJ1-1 for the parts outside the CDR3, the full variable domain is DAGVTQSPTHLIKTRGQQVTLRCSPISGHKSVSWYQQVLGQGPQFIFQYYEKEERGRGNFPDRFSARQFPNYSSELNVNALLLGDSALYLCASSWRGQGIGNTEAFFGQGTRLTVV.

This clonotype has a count of ten or more. This rearrangement joins TRBV7-6 to TRBJ1-6, with a possible D match to TRBD1 (5 bases). Per germline, CDR1 SGHVS and CDR2 FNYEAQ. The CDR3 extends over 14 amino acids. Trimming took off 3 bases at V and 6 bases at J, with 9 bases between the two ends. CDR3 sequence reads: CASSFPGANSPLHF. DNA for the CDR3: TGTGCCAGCAGCTTTCCTGGGGCTAATTCACCCCTCCACTTT.

This clonotype showed up just a few times. This chain links TRBV5-1 with TRBJ2-3; TRBD2 agrees at 10 bases. The ends lost 4 bases at V and 6 bases at J; junction bases unmatched: 8. Germline CDR1 reads SGHRS; CDR2 reads YFSETQ. The CDR3 loop spans 15 amino acids. Here the CDR3 reads CASSPGATSGDTQYF. As DNA, the CDR3 is TGCGCCAGCAGCCCGGGGGCGACTAGCGGGGATACGCAGTATTTT.

Many counts were recorded for this clonotype. The V and J genes are TRBV4-1 and TRBJ1-6; D remains ambiguous. Germline assignment: CDR1 MGHRA and CDR2 YSYEKL. V was shortened by 1 base and J by 0 bases, with 7 bases between the two germline ends. The CDR3 loop spans 16 amino acids. As DNA, the CDR3 is TGCGCCAGCAGCCAAGCATACAGCTCCTATAATTCACCCCTCCACTTT. Its translation is CASSQAYSSYNSPLHF.

The V and J genes are TRBV28 and TRBJ2-7; D is possibly TRBD2 (5 bases). Trimming shortened V by 8 bases and J by 7 bases, and 21 bases separated the two germline ends. The germline CDR1 and CDR2 sequences are MDHEN and SYDVKM. The CDR3 sequence is 14 residues long. Here the CDR3 DNA reads TGTGCCAGCGGGCCGGGCTCCGCCTCGGGAGAGCAGTACGTC. The encoded protein is CASGPGSASGEQYV.

The chain recombines TRBV30 with TRBJ2-3; D might be TRBD1 or TRBD2, each matching 5 bases. Trimming removed 1 base at V and 2 bases at J, with 10 bases between. Germline CDR1 GTSNPN, CDR2 SVGIG (reference sequence). The CDR3 is 14 amino acids. CDR3 sequence: CAWSEGGTTDTQYF. DNA for the CDR3: TGTGCCTGGAGTGAAGGTGGGACCACAGATACGCAGTATTTT.

This clonotype was found a few times. V usage is TRBV20-1 and J usage is TRBJ2-1, with 11 bases matching TRBD2. The CDR3 contains 15 residues. Trimming at V came to 5 bases and at J to 10 bases, leaving 13 bases not matched to a gene. Germline CDR1 DFQATT, CDR2 SNEGSKA (reference sequence). The CDR3 here is CSAPGGTSGSGEQFF. The CDR3, as DNA: TGCAGTGCTCCTGGGGGGACTAGCGGTTCAGGGGAGCAGTTCTTC.

The chain carries TRBV5-1 and TRBJ1-1; D is perhaps TRBD1 (6 bases). V was trimmed by 3 bases and J by 0 bases, leaving 12 bases between them. Looked up from germline, CDR1 is SGHRS and CDR2 is YFSETQ. The CDR3 is 15 amino acids. In nucleotides, the CDR3 is TGCGCCAGCAGCTATCAGGGGTCAATGAACACTGAAGCTTTCTTT. Translation: CASSYQGSMNTEAFF.

This clonotype was counted between two and nine times. The CDR3 is CASSRGGGQPQHF. CDR3 nucleotide sequence: TGTGCCAGCAGCCGCGGGGGGGGACAGCCCCAGCATTTT. This chain uses TRBV13 with TRBJ1-5; a weak D match, TRBD1 (5 bases). The CDR3 is made up of 13 amino acids. The germline V gene has CDR1 PRHDT and CDR2 FYEKMQ (reference sequence). V was shortened by 5 bases and J by 7 bases, with 12 bases between the two germline ends.

There are many counts of this clonotype. V is TRBV3-1 and J is TRBJ1-5, with D hard to call. Trimming shortened V by 2 bases and J by 4 bases, and 3 bases separated the two germline ends. The CDR3 spans 12 residues. Germline loops: CDR1 LGHDT, CDR2 YNNKEL (reference sequence). CDR3 amino acids: CASSQLNQPQHF. CDR3 nucleotide sequence: TGTGCCAGCAGCCAACTGAATCAGCCCCAGCATTTT.

J is TRBJ2-3 and V is TRBV5-5, with D perhaps matching TRBD1 or TRBD2 (5 bases each). From germline, CDR1 is SGHKS and CDR2 YYEKEE (reference sequence). The CDR3 has 13 residues. Trimming cost V 5 bases and J 14 bases, with 21 bases left between them. This chain's CDR3 is CASRYAGTHGSYF. The CDR3 bases are TGTGCCAGCAGATATGCCGGGACCCATGGATCGTATTTT.

This clonotype has just a few counts. This chain joins TRBV11-3 and TRBJ2-1; 10 bases map to TRBD2. V trimming: 3 bases; J trimming: 4 bases; junction bases outside the gene matches: 6. CDR3 length: 16 amino acids. Germline lookup yields CDR1 SGHNT and CDR2 YENEEA. The CDR3 nucleotides read TGTGCCAGCAGCTTTTCCGGACTAGCGGCATACAATGAGCAGTTCTTC. Its translation is CASSFSGLAAYNEQFF.

The chain couples TRBV7-2 to TRBJ1-1; D unclear. V lost 4 bases, J lost 0 bases, and 9 bases lay in between. From germline, CDR1 is SGHTA and CDR2 FQGNSA. The CDR3 is made up of 14 amino acids. The CDR3 DNA reads as TGTGCCAGCAGCTCCCAGAGGGTGAACACTGAAGCTTTCTTT. Amino acids: CASSSQRVNTEAFF.

This clonotype was seen ten or more times. The chain recombines TRBV29-1 with TRBJ2-7, with 7 bases identical to TRBD2. V lost 4 bases and J lost 3; bases outside the gene matches: 0. Germline V gene lookup returns CDR1 SQVTM and CDR2 ANQGSEA. This CDR3 has 11 residues. CDR3 DNA sequence: TGCAGCGTTGGGGACTACTACGAGCAGTACTTC. It specifies CSVGDYYEQYF.

This chain uses TRBV12-3 or TRBV12-4 with TRBJ1-2, with D perhaps matching TRBD1 (5 bases). The CDR3 runs 14 residues. Trimming took 7 bases from V and 5 from J, leaving 17 bases between them. The CDR3 is CASNFGTIRYGYTF. CDR3 coding DNA: TGTGCCAGCAATTTCGGGACTATCCGGTATGGCTACACCTTC.

The chain is built from TRBV9 and TRBJ2-7; TRBD2 is a possible D gene (6 bases). The CDR3 extends over 15 amino acids. With 0 bases removed from V and 3 bases from J, the gap between germline ends came to 13 bases. CDR1 and CDR2 (germline): SGDLS, YYNGEE. CDR3 sequence: CASSVAPGGFYEQYF. The CDR3 DNA is TGTGCCAGCAGCGTAGCGCCCGGGGGTTTCTACGAGCAGTACTTC.